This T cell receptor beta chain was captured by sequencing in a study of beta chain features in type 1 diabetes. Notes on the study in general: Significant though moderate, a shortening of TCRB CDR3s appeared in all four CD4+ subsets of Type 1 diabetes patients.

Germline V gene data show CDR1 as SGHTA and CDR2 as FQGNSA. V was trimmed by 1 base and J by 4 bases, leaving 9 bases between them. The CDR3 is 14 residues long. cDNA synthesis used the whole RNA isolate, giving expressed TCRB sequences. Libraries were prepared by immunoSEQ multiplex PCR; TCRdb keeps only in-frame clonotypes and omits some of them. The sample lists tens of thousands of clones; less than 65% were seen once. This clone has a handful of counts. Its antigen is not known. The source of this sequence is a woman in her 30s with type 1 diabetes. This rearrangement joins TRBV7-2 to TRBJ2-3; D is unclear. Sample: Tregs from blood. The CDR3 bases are TGTGCCAGCAGCTTAGTGAGGCACTCAGATACGCAGTATTTT. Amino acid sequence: CASSLVRHSDTQYF.